This T cell receptor beta chain originates from a study of cytomegalovirus exposure and HLA in healthy donors. Overall study: Tens of millions of unique TCRs from HLA-typed donors were held in an early data release. Study-wide results and limits: An analysis that came later showed most CMV-associated TCR beta chains appearing HLA-restricted. TCR beta chain V- and J-gene trimming was linked, in a later analysis, to a missense variant in DCLRE1C. Common viral pathogens were later found to be apparently linked to several of the most significant clusters.

This PCR relied on a set of 60 Vbeta primers and 13 Jbeta primers. Measured with immunoSEQ multiplex PCR; TCRdb has only the in-frame clones, and not every one. The sample shows roughly 150,000 clones, roughly 84% of them seen only once. Trimming left V 1 base short and J 4 bases short, with 10 bases between. The germline CDR1 and CDR2 sequences are GTSNPN and SVGIG (reference sequence). The CDR3 sequence is 13 residues long. A remark on this clone: The antigen remains unidentified.

The origin of this receptor is a woman aged 18 to 35 in good health and CMV-seronegative. The rearrangement links TRBV30 to TRBJ1-2; D is possibly TRBD1 (6 bases). The sample was PBMCs. CDR3 sequence reads: CAWSAGHSYGYTF. The CDR3 bases are TGTGCCTGGAGTGCGGGACATAGCTATGGCTACACCTTC.